The 22 T cell receptor beta chains below come from one sample, sequenced in a study of regulatory T cells in long-lasting Graves disease. Arm-PCR of CDR3 regions and iRepertoire HTBI primers were used to build TCR beta libraries. TCRdb reprocessed the multiplex PCR reads with MiXCR, giving one entry per CDR3 protein. The table lists roughly 610,000 distinct CDR3 sequences, approximately 16% of them singletons, with around 13% in the top ten. Time point noted: newly diagnosed GD, antithyroid drugs for less than 3 months. RNA isolated from PBMCs was used to make the TCR library. These data are also associated with another study on T cells in Graves' hyperthyroidism and ophthalmopathy.

Material: peripheral blood mononuclear cells (PBMCs), obtained at new diagnosis, from a patient treated with antithyroid drugs. These TCRs come from a man between 18 and 35 years old with Graves disease.

V gene TRBV12-3 or TRBV12-4 combines with J gene TRBJ2-7; possible D gene TRBD1, 6 bases. The CDR3 sequence is 13 residues long. V dropped 5 bases and J dropped 6 bases, with 14 bases sitting between them. The CDR3 DNA reads as TGTGCCAGCAGTCTCAACAGGGTGAGCGAGCAGTACTTC. This encodes CASSLNRVSEQYF.

This clonotype was found many times. This chain uses TRBV5-8 with TRBJ2-7; D not certain. The CDR3 runs to 12 residues. V was pared by 1 base and J by 6 bases, with 8 bases between. Germline-derived CDR1 and CDR2 are SGHTS and YDEGEE. CDR3 nucleotides: TGTGCCAGCAGCTTGATTGGGTTCGAGCAGTACTTC. Translating gives CASSLIGFEQYF.

This clonotype was detected a few times. This sequence joins TRBV28 and TRBJ2-2; D is unclear. The CDR3 is 14 amino acids. Per germline, CDR1 MDHEN and CDR2 SYDVKM. V gave up 5 bases and J gave up 0 bases, with 7 bases separating them. Here the CDR3 DNA reads TGTGCCAGCAGTCGTAATCCGAACACCGGGGAGCTGTTTTTT. This codes for CASSRNPNTGELFF.

The chain recombines TRBV7-3 with TRBJ1-5; D not certain. The CDR3 spans 13 residues. From germline, CDR1 is SGHTA and CDR2 FQGTGA. Between the trimmed V and J ends, which lost 10 bases and 5 bases, there was a span of 15 bases. In nucleotides, the CDR3 is TGTGCCATCAGTGAGTCTCTGGATCAGCCCCAGCATTTT. Translation gives CAISESLDQPQHF.

This clonotype showed up just a few times. The chain has TRBV27 and TRBJ2-2; D not resolved. Germline V lookup: CDR1 MNHEY, CDR2 SMNVEV (reference sequence). Trimming pared 3 bases from V and 4 bases from J, leaving 3 bases between. The CDR3 spans 12 residues. DNA of the CDR3: TGTGCCAGCAGTTTCCCCACCGGGGAGCTGTTTTTT. Translating it yields CASSFPTGELFF.

The chain has TRBV9 and TRBJ2-7, with 10 bases fitting TRBD2. The V segment lost 4 bases and the J segment 4 bases; nucleotides outside the gene matches: 8. CDR3 length equals 15 residues. CDR1 and CDR2 (germline): SGDLS, YYNGEE. CDR3 protein: CASSLQAGGGYEQYF. CDR3 DNA: TGTGCCAGCAGCCTTCAAGCGGGAGGGGGATACGAGCAGTACTTC.

This clonotype was seen ten or more times. This chain links TRBV12-3 or TRBV12-4 with TRBJ2-1; a possible D gene is TRBD1 (5 bases). This CDR3 comprises 13 residues. V lost 0 bases and J lost 9, with 9 bases in between. In DNA form, the CDR3 reads TGTGCCAGCAGTTTAGCGGGAAGGGGTGAGCAGTTCTTC. This encodes CASSLAGRGEQFF.

The gene calls are TRBV20-1 and TRBJ2-3, with D perhaps given as TRBD1 or TRBD2 (5 bases each). The CDR3 runs to 16 residues. Germline V gene sequence: CDR1 DFQATT, CDR2 SNEGSKA (reference sequence). Trimming removed 4 bases at V and 1 base at J, with 18 bases between. DNA for the CDR3: TGCAGTGCTACGCCGGGGCCCGATTCGGGCACAGATACGCAGTATTTT. Amino acids: CSATPGPDSGTDTQYF.

This chain links TRBV6-1 with TRBJ2-1; 12 positions agree with TRBD2. The CDR3 has 16 amino acids. V was clipped by 6 bases and J by 5 bases; unmatched bases: 8. Per germline, CDR1 MNHNS and CDR2 SASEGT. The CDR3 region has the DNA TGTGCCAGCAGCTGGTCTAGCGGGAGGGTCAACAATGAGCAGTTCTTC. As protein: CASSWSSGRVNNEQFF.

V is TRBV19 and J is TRBJ2-1, with TRBD2 as a possible D gene (6 bases). CDR3 length equals 14 residues. In germline, CDR1 is LNHDA, CDR2 SQIVND (reference sequence). V gave up 8 bases and J gave up 4 bases, with 15 bases separating them. As DNA, the CDR3 is TGTGCCAGTCATAGCGGACGCGAATACAATGAGCAGTTCTTC. Translating it yields CASHSGREYNEQFF.

CDR3 in amino acids: CASSELGSGRGDTQYF. In nucleotides, the CDR3 is TGTGCCAGCAGTGAATTAGGGAGCGGGAGAGGAGATACGCAGTATTTT. This chain links TRBV25-1 with TRBJ2-3, with TRBD2 matching 8 bases. This CDR3 contains 16 residues. Germline CDR1 reads MGHDK; CDR2 reads SYGVNS. J was trimmed by 5 bases and V by 1 base; bases with no gene match: 8.

This clonotype came up a few times. The V gene is TRBV29-1, the J gene TRBJ1-2, with D possibly being TRBD1 (5 bases). The CDR3 consists of 14 residues. Germline loops: CDR1 SQVTM, CDR2 ANQGSEA. Trimming stripped 8 bases from V and 4 bases from J, with 20 bases between. The CDR3 spells CSTAEGQRSYGYTF. The CDR3 DNA sequence: TGCAGCACCGCTGAGGGGCAGCGGAGCTATGGCTACACCTTC.

This chain uses TRBV9 with TRBJ2-1, with 11 bases identical to TRBD2. J was trimmed by 6 bases and V by 0 bases; bases with no gene match: 2. There are 15 residues in the CDR3. Germline values: CDR1 SGDLS, CDR2 YYNGEE. The CDR3 DNA follows: TGTGCCAGCAGCGTAGGTAGCGGGAGGGGCAATGAGCAGTTCTTC. Translating it yields CASSVGSGRGNEQFF.

This clonotype was counted at least ten times. The chain has TRBV6-1 and TRBJ2-7; possibly TRBD1 for D (5 bases). This CDR3 comprises 12 residues. Trimming left V 7 bases short and J 7 bases short, with 14 bases between. CDR1 is MNHNS, CDR2 SASEGT, per germline. CDR3 sequence reads: CASTKQGWEQYF. The CDR3 DNA is TGTGCCAGCACGAAGCAGGGTTGGGAGCAGTACTTC.

CDR3 nucleotide sequence: TGTGCCAGTAAGCTTAGTGGGGGCGAACCATATGAAGCTTTCTTT. Translation gives CASKLSGGEPYEAFF. The chain joins TRBV19 to TRBJ1-1, with TRBD1 as a possible D gene (6 bases). V lost 7 bases and J lost 7, with 22 bases in between. This CDR3 is built from 15 residues. CDR1 LNHDA and CDR2 SQIVND come from the germline V gene (reference sequence).

The chain joins TRBV7-3 to TRBJ1-2, with a tentative D call TRBD1 (6 bases). Trimming took off 5 bases at V and 0 bases at J, with 10 bases between the two ends. Germline lookup yields CDR1 SGHTA and CDR2 FQGTGA. This CDR3 region has 14 residues. The CDR3 reads CASSPDSSNYGYTF. CDR3 DNA sequence: TGTGCCAGCAGCCCGGACAGCTCTAACTATGGCTACACCTTC.

This clonotype was seen ten or more times. This sequence joins TRBV20-1 and TRBJ2-5; tentative D call: TRBD1 (5 bases). The germline gives CDR1 DFQATT, CDR2 SNEGSKA (reference sequence). V was trimmed by 6 bases and J by 6 bases, leaving 11 bases between them. The CDR3 is made up of 11 amino acids. This chain's CDR3 is CSAGQMQTQYF. The DNA of the CDR3 is TGCAGTGCCGGACAAATGCAGACCCAGTACTTC.

This clonotype was seen ten or more times. The J gene is TRBJ2-3, the V gene TRBV28; TRBD1 agrees at 9 bases. V was pared by 4 bases and J by 7 bases, with 6 bases of the junction left unmatched. CDR3 size: 14 residues. CDR1 is MDHEN and CDR2 is SYDVKM in the germline V gene. The CDR3 sequence is CASSWDRDANTQYF. CDR3 DNA sequence: TGTGCCAGCAGTTGGGACAGGGACGCGAATACGCAGTATTTT.

CDR3: CASSPLAGQPYNEQFF. In nucleotides, the CDR3 is TGTGCCAGCAGCCCCCTCGCGGGCCAACCATACAATGAGCAGTTCTTC. V usage is TRBV9 and J usage is TRBJ2-5, with TRBD2 as a possible D gene (5 bases). The tail of the sequence fits TRBJ2-1 better, so the J call may be wrong. The CDR3 contains 16 residues. Germline CDR1 SGDLS, CDR2 YYNGEE.

The V and J genes are TRBV9 and TRBJ1-3, with D possibly TRBD1 on 5 matching bases. Germline V gene sequence: CDR1 SGDLS, CDR2 YYNGEE. Trimming removed 1 base at V and 2 bases at J, with 16 bases between. The CDR3 spans 17 residues. CDR3 bases: TGTGCCAGCAGCGTAACGCCGGGTTTGACAGCTGGAAACACCATATATTTT. Its protein is CASSVTPGLTAGNTIYF.

This clonotype was seen a handful of times. The chain uses TRBV19 and TRBJ2-1, with D hard to call. The V and J ends lost 7 bases and 5 bases respectively, with 18 bases between them. The length of the CDR3 is 15 residues. Germline V gene data show CDR1 as LNHDA and CDR2 as SQIVND (reference sequence). The CDR3 DNA reads as TGTGCCAGTAAAACCCACGGACGGGCGGACAATGAGCAGTTCTTC. It translates to CASKTHGRADNEQFF.

V gene TRBV12-3 or TRBV12-4 combines with J gene TRBJ1-5; a possible D gene is TRBD1 (6 bases). Deletions cut 2 bases from V and 5 bases from J, with 13 bases between. The CDR3 is 15 amino acids. The CDR3 nucleotides read TGTGCCAGCAGTTTACGGAGGGGGGGGCATCAGCCCCAGCATTTT. This gives the protein CASSLRRGGHQPQHF.